The rows below give T cell receptor beta chains drawn from one sample of a study of blood T cell repertoires in COVID-19. The repertoire was sequenced with immunoSEQ multiplex PCR; TCRdb's copy has only in-frame clones and lacks some. The data hold 150,000 to 200,000 clones, with about 87% observed a single time. Sequencing was done on a sample of peripheral blood. Receptor source: a man aged 18 to 29 with active or convalescent COVID-19. The CDR3 runs from the conserved cysteine through the conserved F or W. The D gene is left open where the match is weak. Clone size is stated in some rows and not others, as once, few, many or a class when expanded.

TRBJ1-1,TRBV5-4,-,15,-,CASSPPDSPNTEAFF,TGTGCCAGCAGCCCGCCGGACAGCCCGAACACTGAAGCTTTCTTT
TRBJ1-1,TRBV28,-,16,TRBD1,CASSLRDRGVDTEAFF,TGTGCCAGCAGTTTACGGGACAGGGGAGTAGACACTGAAGCTTTCTTT
TRBJ2-3,TRBV27,medium-sized,13,TRBD2,CASRTSGTDTQYF,TGTGCCAGCCGGACTAGCGGCACAGATACGCAGTATTTT
TRBJ2-1,TRBV15,-,15,TRBD1,CATSRGQGGFNEQFF,TGTGCCACCAGCAGGGGACAGGGAGGGTTCAATGAGCAGTTCTTC
TRBJ2-5,TRBV24-1,-,17,TRBD1,CATSDLTGTGAFETQYF,TGTGCCACCAGTGATTTGACCGGGACAGGGGCGTTTGAGACCCAGTACTTC
TRBJ1-4,TRBV5-6,-,17,TRBD1,CASSFMDRGSVEEKLFF,TGTGCCAGCAGCTTTATGGACAGGGGATCAGTAGAAGAAAAACTGTTTTTT
TRBJ2-5,TRBV18,-,15,TRBD1,CASSHRDRAQETQYF,TGTGCCAGCTCACATCGGGACAGGGCCCAAGAGACCCAGTACTTC
TRBJ1-4,TRBV19,-,20,TRBD1,CASSIDDAGTGIFTNEKLFF,TGTGCCAGTAGTATAGACGACGCCGGGACAGGGATCTTCACTAATGAAAAACTGTTTTTT
TRBJ2-1,TRBV27,-,12,-,CASSLLGNEQFF,TGTGCCAGCAGTTTACTAGGCAATGAGCAGTTCTTC
TRBJ2-3,TRBV5-1,once,14,-,CASSLVGGGDTQYF,TGCGCCAGCAGCTTGGTCGGGGGAGGAGATACGCAGTATTTT
TRBJ2-1,TRBV18,-,16,-,CASSTGLTTATSEQFF,TGTGCCAGCTCAACGGGACTCACTACCGCCACAAGTGAGCAGTTCTTC
TRBJ2-4,TRBV5-4,-,16,-,CASSLAGGSAKNIQYF,TGTGCCAGCAGCTTGGCAGGGGGGAGCGCCAAAAACATTCAGTACTTC
TRBJ2-5,TRBV6-5,-,12,-,CASISPGETQYF,TGTGCCAGCATCAGTCCGGGAGAGACCCAGTACTTC
TRBJ1-1,TRBV10-3,-,14,-,CAANQGSMNTEAFF,TGTGCCGCCAACCAGGGGAGCATGAACACTGAAGCTTTCTTT
TRBJ2-2,TRBV27,-,16,-,CASTSWSGLNTGELFF,TGTGCCAGCACCTCCTGGTCAGGTCTGAACACCGGGGAGCTGTTTTTT
TRBJ2-7,TRBV19,-,15,TRBD1,CASSRGGGDSYEQYF,TGTGCCAGTAGTAGGGGCGGTGGGGACAGCTACGAGCAGTACTTC
TRBJ1-3,TRBV7-8,-,15,-,CASSSEGVPGNTIYF,TGTGCCAGCAGTTCCGAGGGGGTACCAGGAAACACCATATATTTT